This TCR beta chain emerged from a study of blood T cell repertoires in COVID-19. Study overall: Sites in the United States, Italy and Spain provided acute and convalescent COVID-19 samples.

Participants' own reports of clinical history determined their cohort assignment. Cohort 3 donors counted as recovered after two negative PCRs, clearance, or resolved symptoms. Using immunoSEQ multiplex PCR, the repertoire was profiled, and TCRdb retains in-frame clones only, with some absent. Altogether a few hundred thousand clones are present, around 86% being singletons, with the ten largest covering 1.5% to 2%. With regard to this clone: Within the sample, other DNA sequences also encode this same CDR3.

The TCR was taken from a woman aged 45-65 years who had recovered from COVID-19. Input material: PBMCs or T cells enriched from blood (not recorded which).

CDR3 residues: CASSSTTSGYEQYF. The CDR3 nucleotides read TGCGCCAGCAGCTCTACTACTAGCGGGTACGAGCAGTACTTC. The J gene is TRBJ2-7, the V gene TRBV5-1, with 9 bases matching TRBD2. The germline V gene has CDR1 SGHRS and CDR2 YFSETQ. CDR3 length: 14 residues. Trimming removed 3 bases from V and 4 bases from J; junction bases left unmatched: 5. The whole variable domain, remainder taken from reference TRBV5-1 and TRBJ2-7, is KAGVTQTPRYLIKTRGQQVTLSCSPISGHRSVSWYQQTPGQGLQFLFEYFSETQRNKGNFPGRFSGRQFSNSRSEMNVSTLELGDSALYLCASSSTTSGYEQYFGPGTRLTVT.